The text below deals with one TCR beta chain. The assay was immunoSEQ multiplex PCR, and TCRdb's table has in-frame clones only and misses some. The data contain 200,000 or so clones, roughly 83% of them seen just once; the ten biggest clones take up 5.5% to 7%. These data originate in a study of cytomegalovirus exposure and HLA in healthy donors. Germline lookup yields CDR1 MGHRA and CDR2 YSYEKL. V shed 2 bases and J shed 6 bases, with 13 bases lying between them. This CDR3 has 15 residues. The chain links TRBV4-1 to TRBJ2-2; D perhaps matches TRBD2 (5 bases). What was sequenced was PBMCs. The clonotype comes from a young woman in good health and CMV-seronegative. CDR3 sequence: CASSQNGLAAGELFF. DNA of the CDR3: TGCGCCAGCAGCCAAAACGGGCTAGCTGCCGGGGAGCTGTTTTTT.